The rows below give T cell receptor beta chains drawn from one sample of a study of blood T cell repertoires in COVID-19. Here immunoSEQ multiplex PCR was the method, and the copy in TCRdb shows in-frame clones only, minus some. Counted here are some 70,000 clones, roughly 84% occurring once; the ten biggest clones make up over 40%. Sequencing was performed on peripheral blood. Receptors were obtained from a man older than 75 with acute or convalescent COVID-19. Each CDR3 is given with its conserved first and last residue. A D gene is named only where the DNA matches it firmly. Clone size is given for some rows only: seen once, a few or many times, or a class if the clone is expanded.

CDR3 protein | CDR3 DNA | V gene | clone size | D gene | J gene
CASSQGNTDTQYF | TGTGCCAGCAGTCAGGGAAACACAGATACGCAGTATTTT | TRBV9 | . | . | TRBJ2-3
CASSPAKGGNQPQHF | TGTGCCAGCAGTCCCGCAAAGGGGGGCAATCAGCCCCAGCATTTT | TRBV25-1 | . | . | TRBJ1-5
CASSQDRGTGANVLTF | TGTGCCAGCAGCCAAGATCGGGGGACTGGGGCCAACGTCCTGACTTTC | TRBV3-1/TRBV3-2 | . | . | TRBJ2-6
CASSYGARGGSYEQYF | TGTGCCAGCAGTTACGGCGCCCGGGGTGGCTCCTACGAGCAGTACTTC | TRBV6-5 | . | . | TRBJ2-7
CASTVTGNQPQHF | TGTGCCAGTACGGTGACAGGGAATCAGCCCCAGCATTTT | TRBV19 | . | TRBD1 | TRBJ1-5
CASSDQDSYLQPQHF | TGTGCCAGTAGTGACCAGGACAGCTACCTCCAGCCCCAGCATTTT | TRBV19 | . | . | TRBJ1-5
CASSPGTGNEKLFF | TGTGCCAGCAGCCCGGGGACAGGGAATGAAAAACTGTTTTTT | TRBV14 | few | TRBD1 | TRBJ1-4
CASSSRLASGNTIYF | TGTGCCAGCAGCTCCAGACTGGCCTCTGGAAACACCATATATTTT | TRBV13 | . | . | TRBJ1-3
CASSDGAQGLGSETQYF | TGTGCCAGCAGTGACGGGGCCCAGGGGCTCGGGTCGGAGACCCAGTACTTC | TRBV6-1 | . | . | TRBJ2-5
CASSQDRGGWGYTF | TGTGCCAGCAGCCAAGATCGAGGGGGCTGGGGCTACACCTTC | TRBV3-1/TRBV3-2 | . | TRBD1 | TRBJ1-2
CASSAQVSYQETQYF | TGTGCCAGTAGTGCACAGGTCTCGTACCAAGAGACCCAGTACTTC | TRBV19 | . | . | TRBJ2-5
CASRRQGAENSPLHF | TGTGCCAGTAGGAGACAGGGGGCTGAGAATTCACCCCTCCACTTT | TRBV19 | . | TRBD1 | TRBJ1-6
CASSSPGHSNYGYTF | TGTGCCAGCAGTTCCCCGGGACATTCAAACTATGGCTACACCTTC | TRBV6-5 | . | . | TRBJ1-2
CASSQDTNRGSYEQYF | TGCGCCAGCAGCCAAGATACGAACAGGGGCTCCTACGAGCAGTACTTC | TRBV4-3 | . | TRBD1 | TRBJ2-7
CASSQGPDRGLAQPQHF | TGTGCCAGCAGCCAAGGTCCGGACAGGGGGCTTGCTCAGCCCCAGCATTTT | TRBV3-1/TRBV3-2 | . | TRBD1 | TRBJ1-5
CATSRGTEETQYF | TGTGCCACCAGCAGAGGGACAGAAGAGACCCAGTACTTC | TRBV15 | once | . | TRBJ2-5
CASRDRGTLNTEAFF | TGTGCCAGCAGGGACAGGGGGACTCTGAACACTGAAGCTTTCTTT | TRBV6-5 | . | TRBD1 | TRBJ1-1
CASTGGSYQPQHF | TGTGCCAGCACAGGGGGCTCGTATCAGCCCCAGCATTTT | TRBV19 | . | TRBD1 | TRBJ1-5
CASSLTSGSENEQFF | TGCGCCAGCAGCTTGACTAGCGGGAGTGAAAATGAGCAGTTCTTC | TRBV5-1 | . | TRBD2 | TRBJ2-1
CASSLGGSHNEQFF | TGCGCCAGCAGCTTGGGCGGTAGCCACAATGAGCAGTTCTTC | TRBV5-1 | . | . | TRBJ2-1
CASSLDRTGTQPQHF | TGTGCCAGCAGCTTAGATCGAACAGGAACGCAGCCCCAGCATTTT | TRBV11-2 | . | . | TRBJ1-5
CASSPQSGRETQYF | TGTGCCAGCTCACCACAGTCCGGGAGGGAGACCCAGTACTTC | TRBV18 | . | TRBD2 | TRBJ2-5
CASSQDRRETQYF | TGTGCCAGCAGCCAAGACAGACGCGAGACCCAGTACTTC | TRBV6-6 | . | . | TRBJ2-5
CASSQRVGDRGNYNEQFF | TGTGCCAGCAGCCAAAGAGTTGGGGATAGGGGCAACTACAATGAGCAGTTCTTC | TRBV14 | . | . | TRBJ2-1
CASSWSFSSYNSPLHF | TGTGCCAGCAGCTGGAGTTTTAGCTCCTATAATTCACCCCTCCACTTT | TRBV5-5 | . | . | TRBJ1-6
CASSYWGGYQPQHF | TGTGCCAGCAGTTACTGGGGGGGTTATCAGCCCCAGCATTTT | TRBV6-2/TRBV6-3 | few | . | TRBJ1-5
CASSFLASGSVTDTQYF | TGTGCCAGCAGTTTTCTGGCTAGCGGGAGTGTCACAGATACGCAGTATTTT | TRBV27 | . | TRBD2 | TRBJ2-3
CSAPEAYGYTF | TGCAGTGCTCCGGAGGCCTATGGCTACACCTTC | TRBV20-1 | . | . | TRBJ1-2
CASSLVAGPTDTQYF | TGTGCCAGCAGCTTAGTAGCGGGACCCACAGATACGCAGTATTTT | TRBV7-2 | . | TRBD2 | TRBJ2-3
CASSFKDTQYF | TGTGCCAGCAGTTTTAAAGATACGCAGTATTTT | TRBV28 | . | . | TRBJ2-3
CASSPGGGSSSYNEQFF | TGTGCCAGCAGCCCAGGGGGCGGATCAAGCTCCTACAATGAGCAGTTCTTC | TRBV7-2 | . | TRBD1 | TRBJ2-1
CASSLEGVGLHEQYF | TGTGCCAGCAGCTTAGAAGGGGTGGGATTGCACGAGCAGTACTTC | TRBV7-9 | . | . | TRBJ2-7
CASSPDISNQPQHF | TGTGCCAGCTCTCCGGACATTAGCAATCAGCCCCAGCATTTT | TRBV18 | . | . | TRBJ1-5
CASSFNFETGGSGYTF | TGTGCCAGCAGTTTTAACTTTGAGACAGGGGGCAGTGGCTACACCTTC | TRBV27 | few | TRBD1 | TRBJ1-2